This T cell receptor (beta chain) emerged from a study of shared clonotypes between healthy human individuals. Study summary: Aged between 18 and 49, the donors were a couple of women and a few men. CD4 naive and memory got three plates each, CD8 naive two, CD8 memory one.

This clone was seen only once. CDR3 size: 16 residues. In germline, CDR1 is SGHVS, CDR2 FQNEAQ. The V gene lost 3 bases and the J gene lost 3 bases, with 17 bases spanning the gap. The deep-level immunoSEQ assay was used. The protocol was immunoSEQ multiplex PCR, while the TCRdb copy is restricted to in-frame clones and leaves out a portion. The table includes 2 million to 3 million clones, 80% to 95% detected once. Sequencing input: naive CD4+ T cells from PBMCs. Sample subset: CD45RA+ positively selected. The sequence derives from a man between 18 and 29 years old in good health. Some clones in this sample may be carry-over from other donors' samples. V gene TRBV7-8 combines with J gene TRBJ1-2, with D perhaps matching TRBD1 (5 bases). The CDR3 spells CASSFETWGNDYGYTF. The DNA of the CDR3 is TGTGCCAGCAGCTTCGAAACATGGGGGAATGACTATGGCTACACCTTC.